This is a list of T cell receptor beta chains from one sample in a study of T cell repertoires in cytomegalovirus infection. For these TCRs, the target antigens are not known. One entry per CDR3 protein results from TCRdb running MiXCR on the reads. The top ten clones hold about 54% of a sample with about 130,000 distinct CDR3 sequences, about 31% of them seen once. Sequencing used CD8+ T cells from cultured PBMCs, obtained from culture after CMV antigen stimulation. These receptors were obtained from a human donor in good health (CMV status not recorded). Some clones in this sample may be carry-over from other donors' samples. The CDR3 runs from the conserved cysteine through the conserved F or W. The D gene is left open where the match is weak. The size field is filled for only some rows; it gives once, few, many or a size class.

CDR3 DNA: TGCAGTGCTAGCCTACTAGCGGGGGGGCAAGAGACCCAGTACTTC
CDR3 protein: CSASLLAGGQETQYF
J gene: TRBJ2-5
clone size: .
CDR3 length: 15
D gene: TRBD2
V gene: TRBV20-1

CDR3 DNA: TGTGCCAGCAGCTTACCGGGGGCGGAAGGCCAAGAGACCCAGTACTTC
CDR3 protein: CASSLPGAEGQETQYF
J gene: TRBJ2-5
clone size: .
CDR3 length: 16
D gene: .
V gene: TRBV5-4

CDR3 DNA: TGTGCCAGCAGTTCCGGGTCGAGGACTGAAGCTTTCTTT
CDR3 protein: CASSSGSRTEAFF
J gene: TRBJ1-1
clone size: .
CDR3 length: 13
D gene: .
V gene: TRBV7-9

CDR3 DNA: TGTGCCAGCAGTGTTCCCCCTGAGGACACCTTC
CDR3 protein: CASSVPPEDTF
J gene: TRBJ1-2
clone size: many
CDR3 length: 11
D gene: .
V gene: TRBV6-1

CDR3 DNA: TGTGCCAGCAGTTTAGCGCTTCAGGGGAGGACTGAAGCTTTCTTT
CDR3 protein: CASSLALQGRTEAFF
J gene: TRBJ1-1
clone size: .
CDR3 length: 15
D gene: .
V gene: TRBV12-3/TRBV12-4

CDR3 DNA: TGTGCCAGCAGCCCTAGGGACGGGTACTCCTACAATGAGCAGTTCTTC
CDR3 protein: CASSPRDGYSYNEQFF
J gene: TRBJ2-1
clone size: .
CDR3 length: 16
D gene: .
V gene: TRBV5-4

CDR3 DNA: TGTGCCAGTACCATGGATGGGGACAGGACCCCCTTAGCCTATGGCTACACCTTC
CDR3 protein: CASTMDGDRTPLAYGYTF
J gene: TRBJ1-2
clone size: few
CDR3 length: 18
D gene: TRBD1
V gene: TRBV19

CDR3 DNA: TGTGCCAGCAGCTTATCAGGGAGGAAGACCCAGTACTTC
CDR3 protein: CASSLSGRKTQYF
J gene: TRBJ2-5
clone size: .
CDR3 length: 13
D gene: .
V gene: TRBV7-6

CDR3 DNA: TGTGCCAGCAGTCCCTTTAGGATAGCCTACGAGCAGTACTTC
CDR3 protein: CASSPFRIAYEQYF
J gene: TRBJ2-7
clone size: .
CDR3 length: 14
D gene: .
V gene: TRBV28

CDR3 DNA: TGTGCCAGCAGTTCCCTGGATGGGGGAGGCAATGAGCAGTTCTTC
CDR3 protein: CASSSLDGGGNEQFF
J gene: TRBJ2-1
clone size: few
CDR3 length: 15
D gene: .
V gene: TRBV28

CDR3 DNA: TGTGCCAGCAGCTCACCTGGCGGCCGGGGAAGCTCCTACAATGAGCAGTTCTTC
CDR3 protein: CASSSPGGRGSSYNEQFF
J gene: TRBJ2-1
clone size: many
CDR3 length: 18
D gene: .
V gene: TRBV7-9

CDR3 DNA: TGTGCCAGCAGTGGGGGGAGTCACAATGAGCAGTTCTTC
CDR3 protein: CASSGGSHNEQFF
J gene: TRBJ2-1
clone size: .
CDR3 length: 13
D gene: .
V gene: TRBV6-4

CDR3 DNA: TGTGCCAGCAGCCCCCCCGACAGGGGGCGAGTCACAGATACGCAGTATTTT
CDR3 protein: CASSPPDRGRVTDTQYF
J gene: TRBJ2-3
clone size: .
CDR3 length: 17
D gene: TRBD1
V gene: TRBV7-9

CDR3 DNA: TGTGCCAGCAGCTTATTGGAATACGGGGGTAATGAAAAACTGTTTTTT
CDR3 protein: CASSLLEYGGNEKLFF
J gene: TRBJ1-4
clone size: many
CDR3 length: 16
D gene: .
V gene: TRBV7-6

CDR3 DNA: TGCGCCAGCAGCATAGGACAAACGAACACTGAAGCTTTCTTT
CDR3 protein: CASSIGQTNTEAFF
J gene: TRBJ1-1
clone size: many
CDR3 length: 14
D gene: .
V gene: TRBV5-1

CDR3 DNA: TGTGCCAGCAGTTACTCGATGCCCGGTCGCCTTTACGAGCAGTACTTC
CDR3 protein: CASSYSMPGRLYEQYF
J gene: TRBJ2-7
clone size: few
CDR3 length: 16
D gene: .
V gene: TRBV6-2/TRBV6-3

CDR3 DNA: TGTGCCAGCAGTTCGAGAGGGAGACCCGTATCCAACTATGGCTACACCTTC
CDR3 protein: CASSSRGRPVSNYGYTF
J gene: TRBJ1-2
clone size: few
CDR3 length: 17
D gene: .
V gene: TRBV6-6

CDR3 DNA: TGTGCCAGCAGTTACTCGGCTTCGGGCTATCAGCCCCAGCATTTT
CDR3 protein: CASSYSASGYQPQHF
J gene: TRBJ1-5
clone size: few
CDR3 length: 15
D gene: .
V gene: TRBV6-2/TRBV6-3

CDR3 DNA: TGCAGTGCTAGGGCCATTAGGACAGGGGGTCCCTACGAGCAGTACTTC
CDR3 protein: CSARAIRTGGPYEQYF
J gene: TRBJ2-7
clone size: .
CDR3 length: 16
D gene: TRBD1
V gene: TRBV20-1

CDR3 DNA: TGTGCCAGCAGTGAAGCGCAGCAGGGGGCCACTGAAGCTTTCTTT
CDR3 protein: CASSEAQQGATEAFF
J gene: TRBJ1-1
clone size: few
CDR3 length: 15
D gene: TRBD1
V gene: TRBV6-1

CDR3 DNA: TGTGCCAGCAGACCAGATGGCTACACCTTC
CDR3 protein: CASRPDGYTF
J gene: TRBJ1-2
clone size: few
CDR3 length: 10
D gene: .
V gene: TRBV12-3/TRBV12-4

CDR3 DNA: TGTGCCAGCAGTTTTCTTAGTACTTACTCCTACGAGCAGTACTTC
CDR3 protein: CASSFLSTYSYEQYF
J gene: TRBJ2-7
clone size: .
CDR3 length: 15
D gene: .
V gene: TRBV28

CDR3 DNA: TGTGCCAGCAGTTTGCGGGGGGATGGTATGAACACTGAAGCTTTCTTT
CDR3 protein: CASSLRGDGMNTEAFF
J gene: TRBJ1-1
clone size: few
CDR3 length: 16
D gene: .
V gene: TRBV27

CDR3 DNA: TGTGCCAGCATGGTAGGGGGCGGCTACACCTTC
CDR3 protein: CASMVGGGYTF
J gene: TRBJ1-2
clone size: .
CDR3 length: 11
D gene: TRBD1
V gene: TRBV6-6

CDR3 DNA: TGCGCCAGCAGCCAGAGGACAGGGGGTTCAAATGGCTACACCTTC
CDR3 protein: CASSQRTGGSNGYTF
J gene: TRBJ1-2
clone size: few
CDR3 length: 15
D gene: TRBD1
V gene: TRBV4-1

CDR3 DNA: TGTGCCAGCAGTGGTGGGACAGATCTACCCTACGAGCAGTACTTC
CDR3 protein: CASSGGTDLPYEQYF
J gene: TRBJ2-7
clone size: few
CDR3 length: 15
D gene: TRBD1
V gene: TRBV28

CDR3 DNA: TGCAGTGCTAGAGCGGGGGGGCCGACACAGAACACTGAAGCTTTCTTT
CDR3 protein: CSARAGGPTQNTEAFF
J gene: TRBJ1-1
clone size: few
CDR3 length: 16
D gene: .
V gene: TRBV20-1

CDR3 DNA: TGTGCCACCGGGGATATTCCCCTCCACTTT
CDR3 protein: CATGDIPLHF
J gene: TRBJ1-6
clone size: .
CDR3 length: 10
D gene: .
V gene: TRBV15

CDR3 DNA: TGTGCCAGCAGCTTCGGGACACTAATATCCGGCTACACCTTC
CDR3 protein: CASSFGTLISGYTF
J gene: TRBJ1-2
clone size: .
CDR3 length: 14
D gene: .
V gene: TRBV5-6

CDR3 DNA: TGTGCCAGCAGTGGCCGCGGACAGGGGTTCCACCAGTACTTC
CDR3 protein: CASSGRGQGFHQYF
J gene: TRBJ2-7
clone size: .
CDR3 length: 14
D gene: TRBD1
V gene: TRBV7-8

CDR3 DNA: TGTGCCAGTAGTATTGGACCGAACACTGAAGCTTTCTTT
CDR3 protein: CASSIGPNTEAFF
J gene: TRBJ1-1
clone size: few
CDR3 length: 13
D gene: .
V gene: TRBV19

CDR3 DNA: TGTGCTAGTGGTCCCGACAGGGAGTATGGCTACACCTTC
CDR3 protein: CASGPDREYGYTF
J gene: TRBJ1-2
clone size: .
CDR3 length: 13
D gene: TRBD1
V gene: TRBV12-5

CDR3 DNA: TGTGCCAGCAGCTCGCTGGGGCAACAAGAGACCCAGTACTTC
CDR3 protein: CASSSLGQQETQYF
J gene: TRBJ2-5
clone size: many
CDR3 length: 14
D gene: .
V gene: TRBV7-2

CDR3 DNA: TGTGCCAGCATCAATGACAGGGAGGAAGAGACCCAGTACTTC
CDR3 protein: CASINDREEETQYF
J gene: TRBJ2-5
clone size: .
CDR3 length: 14
D gene: .
V gene: TRBV5-4

CDR3 DNA: TGTGCCACCAGTGAAGCCGGGACAGGGAGAACTGATGAGCAGTTCTTC
CDR3 protein: CATSEAGTGRTDEQFF
J gene: TRBJ2-1
clone size: .
CDR3 length: 16
D gene: TRBD1
V gene: TRBV24-1

CDR3 DNA: TGTGCCAGCAGTTTACAACGGTACACTGAAGCTTTCTTT
CDR3 protein: CASSLQRYTEAFF
J gene: TRBJ1-1
clone size: .
CDR3 length: 13
D gene: .
V gene: TRBV27

CDR3 DNA: TGTGCCAGCAGTTTGATTCAGGACAGTTGGAGTGAGCAGTTCTTC
CDR3 protein: CASSLIQDSWSEQFF
J gene: TRBJ2-1
clone size: few
CDR3 length: 15
D gene: .
V gene: TRBV28

CDR3 DNA: TGCGCCAGCAGCCAAGCGTGGACAGGCGACACAGATACGCAGTATTTT
CDR3 protein: CASSQAWTGDTDTQYF
J gene: TRBJ2-3
clone size: few
CDR3 length: 16
D gene: TRBD1
V gene: TRBV4-1

CDR3 DNA: TGTGCCAGCAGTAACGGCCCTGTGGGTTTTAGCAATCAGCCCCAGCATTTT
CDR3 protein: CASSNGPVGFSNQPQHF
J gene: TRBJ1-5
clone size: few
CDR3 length: 17
D gene: .
V gene: TRBV6-5

CDR3 DNA: TGTGCCAGCAGCTCGGGACAGAAGGCAGCTGAAGCTTTCTTT
CDR3 protein: CASSSGQKAAEAFF
J gene: TRBJ1-1
clone size: few
CDR3 length: 14
D gene: TRBD1
V gene: TRBV7-6

CDR3 DNA: TGTGCCAGCAGTGACACAGGGGGGGGCTCTGGGGCCAACGTCCTGACTTTC
CDR3 protein: CASSDTGGGSGANVLTF
J gene: TRBJ2-6
clone size: .
CDR3 length: 17
D gene: .
V gene: TRBV6-4